This TCR beta chain was retrieved from a study of T cell responses to AZD1222 COVID-19 vaccine. Note on this clone: Its matching antigen is unknown.

The CDR3 contains 15 residues. With 4 bases clipped from V and 6 bases from J, the junction kept 8 bases outside the gene matches. Germline values: CDR1 SGHNT, CDR2 YYREEE (reference sequence). Study-level points and caveats: Spike-specific TCR breadth and depth went up after people got two AZD1222 doses. Seropositivity was recorded at baseline in only a handful of AZD1222 recipients. Reportedly, close to half of spike-specific TCRs are directed against unmutated variant regions.

The repertoire was sequenced with immunoSEQ multiplex PCR; TCRdb's copy has only in-frame clones and lacks some. Of roughly 140,000 clones listed, about 87% are singletons. This TCR was sampled from an adult in good health. This material consisted of peripheral blood, taken on day 0 of MenACWY control vaccination. The V gene is TRBV5-4, the J gene TRBJ2-2; TRBD1 matches at 8 bases. CDR3 sequence: CASSPRTGQAGELFF. The CDR3 bases are TGTGCCAGCAGCCCAAGGACAGGGCAGGCCGGGGAGCTGTTTTTT.